This TCR beta chain was sequenced for a study of blood T cell repertoires in COVID-19. Study overall: Samples representing acute and convalescent COVID-19 were sourced from the United States, Italy and Spain.

The length of the CDR3 is 13 residues. V was pared by 8 bases and J by 1 base, with 11 bases between. Looked up from germline, CDR1 is LGHDT and CDR2 is YNNKEL (reference sequence). As handled by the study authors: Scientists estimated how many nucleated cells there were by amplifying reference gene primers. TCRdb's table, derived via immunoSEQ multiplex PCR, lists solely in-frame clones and lacks some. D and trimming were read from the DNA, whereas the V and J calls and clone size are those reported in that table. The sample contains about 480,000 clones, approximately 91% of which appear only once. Participants were aged roughly 18 to 100 years from more than 20 US areas. Recovered participants had two consecutive negative NP/OP PCR tests, healthcare professional clearance, or symptom resolution.

This sequence was found in a woman aged 55-75 years who had recovered from COVID-19. Sequenced material: PBMCs or T cells enriched from blood (not recorded which). The gene calls are TRBV3-1 (or the pseudogene TRBV3-2) and TRBJ1-1; D might be TRBD1 (6 bases). CDR3 in amino acids: CASRVGGNTEAFF. In DNA form, the CDR3 reads TGTGCCAGCCGAGTAGGGGGGAACACTGAAGCTTTCTTT.